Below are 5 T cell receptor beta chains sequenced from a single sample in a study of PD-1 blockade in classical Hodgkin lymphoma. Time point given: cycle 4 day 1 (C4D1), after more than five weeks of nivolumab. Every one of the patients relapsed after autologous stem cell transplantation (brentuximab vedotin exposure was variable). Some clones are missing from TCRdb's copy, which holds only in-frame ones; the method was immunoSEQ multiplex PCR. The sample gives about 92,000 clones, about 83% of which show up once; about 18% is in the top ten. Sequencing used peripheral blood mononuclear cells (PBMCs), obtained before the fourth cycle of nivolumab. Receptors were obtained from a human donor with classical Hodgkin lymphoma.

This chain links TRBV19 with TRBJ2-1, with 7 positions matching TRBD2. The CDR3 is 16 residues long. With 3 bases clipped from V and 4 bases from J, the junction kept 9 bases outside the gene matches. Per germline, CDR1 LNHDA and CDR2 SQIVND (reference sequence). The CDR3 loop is CASSIGAGRAYNEQFF. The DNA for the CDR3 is TGTGCCAGTAGTATTGGAGCGGGACGCGCTTACAATGAGCAGTTCTTC.

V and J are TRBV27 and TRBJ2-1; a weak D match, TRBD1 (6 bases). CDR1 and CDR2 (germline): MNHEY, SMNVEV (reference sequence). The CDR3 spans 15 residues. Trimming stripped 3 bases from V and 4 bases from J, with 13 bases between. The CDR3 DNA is TGTGCCAGCAGTTTTGACAGGTCCTCTTACAATGAGCAGTTCTTC. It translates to CASSFDRSSYNEQFF.

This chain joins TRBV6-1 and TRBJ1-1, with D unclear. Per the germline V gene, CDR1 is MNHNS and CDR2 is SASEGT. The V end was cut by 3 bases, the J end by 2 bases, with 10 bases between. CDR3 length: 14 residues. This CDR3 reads CASSDAGGNTEAFF. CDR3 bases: TGTGCCAGCAGTGATGCTGGAGGCAACACTGAAGCTTTCTTT.

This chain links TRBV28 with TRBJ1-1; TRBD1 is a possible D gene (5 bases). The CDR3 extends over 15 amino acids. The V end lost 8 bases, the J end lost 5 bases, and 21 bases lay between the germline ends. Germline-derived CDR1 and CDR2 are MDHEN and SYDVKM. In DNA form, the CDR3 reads TGTGCCAGCCGCGGGGGTCGAGGGAGGTGGACTGAAGCTTTCTTT. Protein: CASRGGRGRWTEAFF.

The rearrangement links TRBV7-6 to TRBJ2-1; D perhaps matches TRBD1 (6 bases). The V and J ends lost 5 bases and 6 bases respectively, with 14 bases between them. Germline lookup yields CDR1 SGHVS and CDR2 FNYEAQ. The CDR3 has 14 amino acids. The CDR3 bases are TGTGCCAGCAGCCTACAACAGGGTATCAATGAGCAGTTCTTC. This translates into CASSLQQGINEQFF.